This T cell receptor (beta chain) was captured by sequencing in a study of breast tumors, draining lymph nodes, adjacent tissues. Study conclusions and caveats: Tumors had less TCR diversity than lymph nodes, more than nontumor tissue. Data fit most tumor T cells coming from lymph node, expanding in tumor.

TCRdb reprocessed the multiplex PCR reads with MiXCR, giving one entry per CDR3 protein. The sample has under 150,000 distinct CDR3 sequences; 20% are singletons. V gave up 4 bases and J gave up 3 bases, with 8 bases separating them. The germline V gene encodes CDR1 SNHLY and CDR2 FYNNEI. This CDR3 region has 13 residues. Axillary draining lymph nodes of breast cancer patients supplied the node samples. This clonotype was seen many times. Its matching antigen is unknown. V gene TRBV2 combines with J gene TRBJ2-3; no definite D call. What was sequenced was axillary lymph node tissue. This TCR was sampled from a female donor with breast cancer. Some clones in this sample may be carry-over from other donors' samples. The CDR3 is CASSVMRTDTQYF. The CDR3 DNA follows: TGTGCCAGCAGTGTGATGAGGACAGATACGCAGTATTTT.